The clone carrying this T cell receptor (beta chain) was seen a few times. The source of the sample is a study of pediatric ulcerative colitis. This CDR3 is built from 15 residues. V trimming: 5 bases; J trimming: 0 bases; junction bases outside the gene matches: 4. CDR1 LNHDA and CDR2 SQIVND come from the germline V gene (reference sequence). Clones were sequenced by immunoSEQ multiplex PCR, and TCRdb holds only the in-frame ones, with some missing. The profile covers about 60,000 clones, with approximately 87% appearing a single time and over 1.3% taken by the ten largest. This clonotype was sampled from a boy aged 5-17 years who was a control in a study of pediatric ulcerative colitis. This chain uses TRBV19 with TRBJ2-4; 7 nucleotides align to TRBD2. Sequenced input: blood. As DNA, the CDR3 is TGTGCCAGTAGTGGGCGGGGGATAGCCAAAAACATTCAGTACTTC. Translating it yields CASSGRGIAKNIQYF.